A single sample gave rise to the 24 T cell receptor beta chains below, sequenced in a study of shared clonotypes between healthy human individuals. Naive CD8 cells, CD45RO-negative and positively selected for CCR7, excluded terminally differentiated effector memory CD45RA+ cells. Sequencing was performed with immunoSEQ multiplex PCR; in TCRdb, only in-frame clones are kept and a portion is missing. There are just over 2,000,000 clones in the sample; about 94% occur only once, and roughly 1% lies in the top ten. Sequencing used naive CD8+ T cells sorted from blood. Receptor source: a man between 18 and 29 years old in good health.

The V and J genes are TRBV28 and TRBJ2-7; D uncertain. CDR3 length: 13 amino acids. V was shortened by 6 bases and J by 3 bases, with 12 bases between the two germline ends. The germline gives CDR1 MDHEN, CDR2 SYDVKM. The CDR3 nucleotides are TGTGCCAGCAGGGGAAGATACAGCTACGAGCAGTACTTC. The encoded protein is CASRGRYSYEQYF.

The CDR3 reads CASSLGRKGPRANYGYTF. DNA of the CDR3: TGTGCCAGCAGCTTGGGCCGGAAGGGCCCTAGGGCTAACTATGGCTACACCTTC. V gene TRBV5-5 combines with J gene TRBJ1-2; D is uncertain. This CDR3 comprises 18 residues. The germline CDR1 and CDR2 sequences are SGHKS and YYEKEE (reference sequence). V shed 0 bases and J shed 0 bases, with 18 bases lying between them.

The chain joins TRBV29-1 to TRBJ2-5; 11 nucleotides align to TRBD2. V was pared by 1 base and J by 1 base, with 2 bases of the junction left unmatched. The CDR3 length is 15 residues. Germline V gene data show CDR1 as SQVTM and CDR2 as ANQGSEA. CDR3: CSVEGTSGLQETQYF. The CDR3 bases are TGCAGCGTTGAAGGGACTAGCGGGCTCCAAGAGACCCAGTACTTC.

V is TRBV4-1 and J is TRBJ1-6; D is unclear. The germline gives CDR1 MGHRA, CDR2 YSYEKL. V lost 1 base to trimming and J lost 6 bases, with 7 bases between them. The CDR3 extends over 14 amino acids. CDR3 region: CASSQAGLNSPLHF. CDR3 coding DNA: TGCGCCAGCAGCCAAGCCGGACTTAATTCACCCCTCCACTTT.

The chain combines TRBV29-1 with TRBJ2-5; weak D call: TRBD2 (6 bases). This CDR3 has 15 amino acids. Trimming took off 2 bases at V and 5 bases at J, with 18 bases between the two ends. Looked up from germline, CDR1 is SQVTM and CDR2 is ANQGSEA. The CDR3 here is CSVEMTRGAGETQYF. The CDR3 DNA reads as TGCAGCGTTGAAATGACGCGCGGGGCAGGGGAGACCCAGTACTTC.

The gene calls are TRBV5-6 and TRBJ1-6; TRBD1 agrees at 7 bases. The CDR3 length is 15 residues. Germline V gene sequence: CDR1 SGHDT, CDR2 YYEEEE. V was clipped by 4 bases and J by 9 bases; unmatched bases: 10. The CDR3, as DNA: TGTGCCAGCAGCCAACAGGGACAGTACCCTTCACCCCTCCACTTT. Amino acid sequence: CASSQQGQYPSPLHF.

With regard to this clone: The junction differs from germline at one of its ends, possibly a read error. V usage is TRBV28 and J usage is TRBJ2-7; D possibly corresponds to TRBD2 (5 bases). Germline assignment: CDR1 MDHEN and CDR2 SYDVKM. The CDR3 has 14 residues. The CDR3 coding sequence is TGTGCCAGCAGTTTAAGCTCTAGCTCCCACGAGCAGTACTTC. Encoded protein: CASSLSSSSHEQYF.

The genes are TRBV5-8 and TRBJ2-7, with 8 bases fitting TRBD2. The CDR3 is 14 residues long. With V trimmed by 4 bases and J by 2 bases, 5 bases remained unmatched. CDR1 and CDR2 (germline): SGHTS, YDEGEE. For the CDR3, the DNA is TGTGCCAGCAGCATCCGGACTAGCCCCTACGAGCAGTACTTC. Amino acid sequence: CASSIRTSPYEQYF. Full variable domain (missing parts from reference TRBV5-8 and TRBJ2-7): EAGVTQSPTHLIKTRGQQATLRCSPISGHTSVYWYQQALGLGLQFLLWYDEGEERNRGNFPPRFSGRQFPNYSSELNVNALELEDSALYLCASSIRTSPYEQYFGPGTRLTVT.

J is TRBJ2-6 and V is TRBV6-1; D is undetermined. Germline V CDR1 and CDR2: MNHNS, SASEGT. This CDR3 contains 16 residues. Deletions cut 2 bases from V and 0 bases from J, with 8 bases between. CDR3: CASSEIASSGANVLTF. The CDR3 coding sequence is TGTGCCAGCAGTGAAATCGCTAGCTCTGGGGCCAACGTCCTGACTTTC.

In its sample, this clone was seen once. V is TRBV27 and J is TRBJ1-5, with 7 bases aligning to TRBD1. The CDR3 spans 14 residues. The V segment lost 3 bases and the J segment 6 bases; nucleotides outside the gene matches: 5. The germline CDR1 and CDR2 sequences are MNHEY and SMNVEV (reference sequence). The CDR3 sequence: CASSFNRGGQPQHF. The CDR3 DNA reads TGTGCCAGCAGTTTCAACAGGGGCGGTCAGCCCCAGCATTTT.

The chain uses TRBV10-3 and TRBJ2-2, with D uncertain. Germline assignment: CDR1 ENHRY and CDR2 SYGVKD. The CDR3 totals 13 residues. V was cut by 3 bases and J by 7 bases, with 9 bases left in between. CDR3 sequence (DNA): TGTGCCATCAGTGACAGTTTGGGCGGGGAGCTGTTTTTT. Residues: CAISDSLGGELFF.

The chain recombines TRBV7-6 with TRBJ2-1; a weak D match, TRBD2 (7 bases). Germline-derived CDR1 and CDR2 are SGHVS and FNYEAQ. The CDR3 has 15 residues. Trimming pared 5 bases from V and 4 bases from J, leaving 15 bases between. CDR3 region: CASSHGGGPYNEQFF. CDR3 sequence (DNA): TGTGCCAGCAGCCATGGCGGGGGCCCATACAATGAGCAGTTCTTC.

The rearrangement uses TRBV16 and TRBJ1-1; the D is unclear. The CDR3 sequence is 15 residues long. V gave up 2 bases and J gave up 2 bases, with 12 bases separating them. CDR1 and CDR2 from the germline V gene are KGHSY and FQNENV. CDR3 nucleotide sequence: TGTGCCAGCAGCCAAACCTTCCCTTTCAACACTGAAGCTTTCTTT. The encoded protein is CASSQTFPFNTEAFF.

The chain has TRBV13 and TRBJ2-1; TRBD1 matches 11 bases. CDR1 is PRHDT, CDR2 FYEKMQ, per germline (reference sequence). The ends lost 5 bases at V and 8 bases at J; junction bases unmatched: 11. This CDR3 is built from 16 residues. In DNA form, the CDR3 reads TGTGCCAGCAGCCAAGGGGGACAGGGGGACTGGGATGAGCAGTTCTTC. This gives the protein CASSQGGQGDWDEQFF.

This clone has a single count. This chain's CDR3 is CASTRGGGDGEQYF. In nucleotides, the CDR3 is TGCGCCAGCACCAGGGGCGGGGGCGATGGGGAGCAGTACTTC. The V gene is TRBV10-1, the J gene TRBJ2-7, with TRBD2 as a possible D gene (7 bases). Germline-derived CDR1 and CDR2 are WNHNN and SYGVQD (reference sequence). The CDR3 runs 14 residues. V was trimmed by 7 bases and J by 7 bases, leaving 20 bases between them.

The J gene is TRBJ1-4, the V gene TRBV6-6, with a possible D match to TRBD1 (5 bases). CDR3 length: 16 residues. The V end lost 2 bases, the J end lost 3 bases, and 13 bases lay between the germline ends. Germline V CDR1 and CDR2: MNHNY, SVGAGI (reference sequence). Written as DNA, the CDR3 is TGTGCCAGCAGTTACCTTTCGACAGATTCTAATGAAAAACTGTTTTTT. Translated: CASSYLSTDSNEKLFF.

V gene TRBV28 combines with J gene TRBJ2-2; D is ambiguous. Trimming took 3 bases from V and 4 from J, leaving 12 bases between them. From germline, CDR1 is MDHEN and CDR2 SYDVKM. The CDR3 length is 15 residues. The chain's CDR3 is CASSFPASSTGELFF. DNA for the CDR3: TGTGCCAGCAGTTTTCCGGCCTCGTCCACCGGGGAGCTGTTTTTT.

This clone was observed once. The rearrangement links TRBV7-9 to TRBJ1-4; D remains ambiguous. The V gene's germline CDR1 is SEHNR and CDR2 FQNEAQ (reference sequence). The CDR3 spans 15 residues. The V end was cut by 5 bases, the J end by 4 bases, with 14 bases between. The CDR3 DNA is TGTGCCAGCAGCCGAACGGGCTCCGGTAATGAAAAACTGTTTTTT. Amino acids: CASSRTGSGNEKLFF.

This chain links TRBV19 with TRBJ2-7; 7 nucleotides agree with TRBD1. Germline CDR1 and CDR2: LNHDA and SQIVND (reference sequence). The CDR3 length is 15 residues. The V and J ends lost 3 bases and 0 bases, in that order; junction bases with no gene match: 5. In DNA form, the CDR3 reads TGTGCCAGTAGTATCCCCGGGACAGTCTCCTACGAGCAGTACTTC. It is translated as CASSIPGTVSYEQYF.

The CDR3 coding sequence is TGTGCCAGCAGCCCTTCCGGGGATCAGCCCCAGCATTTT. This codes for CASSPSGDQPQHF. The chain joins TRBV9 to TRBJ1-5; D call uncertain. CDR3 length equals 13 residues. Germline V lookup: CDR1 SGDLS, CDR2 YYNGEE. Trimming removed 4 bases at V and 5 bases at J, with 10 bases between.

In its sample, this clone was seen once. The identical CDR3 is also encoded by other nucleotide sequences in the sample. The chain links TRBV6-6 to TRBJ2-7, with D possibly being TRBD1 or TRBD2 (5 bases each). V was cut by 0 bases and J by 2 bases, with 8 bases left in between. This CDR3 is built from 14 residues. The germline CDR1 and CDR2 sequences are MNHNY and SVGAGI (reference sequence). CDR3 amino acids: CASSYSGGTYEQYF. CDR3 nucleotide sequence: TGTGCCAGCAGTTACTCTGGGGGAACCTACGAGCAGTACTTC.

CDR3 DNA sequence: TGTGCCAGCAGCTTGGCCACAGGGGCGAACGAGCAGTACTTC. The encoded protein is CASSLATGANEQYF. This rearrangement joins TRBV5-6 to TRBJ2-7, with TRBD1 identical over 7 bases. Germline V gene sequence: CDR1 SGHDT, CDR2 YYEEEE. The V gene end was trimmed by 0 bases and the J gene end by 5 bases; junction bases not matched to a gene: 5. The CDR3 extends over 14 amino acids.

The chain carries TRBV7-9 and TRBJ2-2; the match to TRBD1 covers 7 bases. This CDR3 region has 13 residues. V lost 6 bases to trimming and J lost 5 bases; unmatched junction nucleotides: 3. Germline V lookup: CDR1 SEHNR, CDR2 FQNEAQ (reference sequence). In DNA form, the CDR3 reads TGTGCCAGCAGTCAACAGGGGACCGGGGAGCTGTTTTTT. It specifies CASSQQGTGELFF. The complete variable domain, with remaining parts taken from reference TRBV7-9 and TRBJ2-2, reads DTGVSQNPRHKITKRGQNVTFRCDPISEHNRLYWYRQTLGQGPEFLTYFQNEAQLEKSRLLSDRFSAERPKGSFSTLEIQRTEQGDSAMYLCASSQQGTGELFFGEGSRLTVL.

This sequence joins TRBV9 and TRBJ2-2, with D unresolved. Deletions cut 0 bases from V and 3 bases from J, with 6 bases between. This CDR3 is 14 amino acids long. Germline V CDR1 and CDR2: SGDLS, YYNGEE. The CDR3 spells CASSVVADTGELFF. The CDR3 region has the DNA TGTGCCAGCAGCGTAGTGGCGGACACCGGGGAGCTGTTTTTT.